Sequencing of this TCR beta chain was carried out in a study of blood T cell repertoires in COVID-19. Libraries were prepared by immunoSEQ multiplex PCR; TCRdb keeps only in-frame clonotypes and omits some of them. The sample lists around 150,000 clones, around 84% occurring once. The TCR was taken from a human donor with acute or convalescent COVID-19. The donor label of this sample is uncertain. Sequencing was performed on peripheral blood.

This CDR3 is CASTQTGGKSPLHF. The DNA for the CDR3 is TGTGCCAGCACCCAAACAGGGGGCAAGTCACCCCTCCACTTT. This chain uses TRBV11-3 with TRBJ1-6; 9 nucleotides align to TRBD1. Germline loops: CDR1 SGHNT, CDR2 YENEEA. After removal of 7 bases from V and 10 bases from J, the junction contained 8 bases not matched to a gene. This CDR3 has 14 amino acids.